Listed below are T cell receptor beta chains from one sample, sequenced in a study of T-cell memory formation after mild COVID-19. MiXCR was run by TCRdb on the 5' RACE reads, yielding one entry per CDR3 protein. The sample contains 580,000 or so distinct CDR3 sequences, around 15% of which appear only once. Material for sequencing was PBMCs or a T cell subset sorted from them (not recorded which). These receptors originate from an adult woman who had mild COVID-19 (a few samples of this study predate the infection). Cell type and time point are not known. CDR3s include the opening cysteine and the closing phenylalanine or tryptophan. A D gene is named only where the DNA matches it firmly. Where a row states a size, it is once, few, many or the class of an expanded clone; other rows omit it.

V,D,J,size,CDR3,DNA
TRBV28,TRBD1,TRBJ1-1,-,CASSFRDRGRTEAFF,TGTGCCAGCAGTTTCCGGGACAGGGGGCGGACTGAAGCTTTCTTT
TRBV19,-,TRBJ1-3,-,CASSMVGSGNTIYF,TGTGCCAGTAGTATGGTCGGCTCTGGAAACACCATATATTTT
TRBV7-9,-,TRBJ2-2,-,CASSFGELFF,TGTGCCAGCAGCTTTGGGGAGCTGTTTTTT
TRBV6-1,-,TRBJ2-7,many,CASRAVYEQYF,TGTGCCAGCCGGGCTGTCTACGAGCAGTACTTC
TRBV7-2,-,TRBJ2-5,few,CASSLGPLGETQYF,TGTGCCAGCAGCTTAGGTCCGTTGGGAGAGACCCAGTACTTC
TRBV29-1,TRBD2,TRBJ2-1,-,CSVEGGGRASISYNEQFF,TGCAGCGTTGAAGGGGGCGGGAGGGCCTCTATCTCCTACAATGAGCAGTTCTTC
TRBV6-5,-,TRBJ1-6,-,CASSYSINSPLHF,TGTGCCAGCAGTTACTCGATAAATTCACCCCTCCACTTT
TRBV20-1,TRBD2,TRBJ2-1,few,CSARKVRGVYNEQFF,TGCAGTGCTAGAAAAGTGCGGGGGGTCTACAATGAGCAGTTCTTC
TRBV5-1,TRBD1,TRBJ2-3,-,CASSLSSRGQGDTQYF,TGCGCCAGCAGCTTGAGTTCGAGGGGGCAAGGAGATACGCAGTATTTT
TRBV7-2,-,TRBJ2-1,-,CASSFMQDQQFF,TGTGCCAGCAGCTTTATGCAGGACCAGCAGTTCTTC
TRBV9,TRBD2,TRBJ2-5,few,CASSAWGGETQYF,TGTGCCAGCAGCGCCTGGGGGGGAGAGACCCAGTACTTC
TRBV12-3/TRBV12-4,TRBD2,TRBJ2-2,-,CASSSILGLAGVRGAGELFF,TGTGCCAGCAGTTCCATACTGGGACTAGCGGGGGTCCGTGGGGCCGGGGAGCTGTTTTTT
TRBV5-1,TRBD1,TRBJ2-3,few,CASSLTGGLDTQYF,TGCGCCAGCAGCTTGACAGGGGGTTTGGATACGCAGTATTTT
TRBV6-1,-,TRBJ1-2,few,CASSSNGYTF,TGTGCCAGCAGTTCGAATGGCTACACCTTC
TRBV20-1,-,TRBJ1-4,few,CSARSLMGTNEKLFF,TGCAGTGCTCGAAGCTTAATGGGAACTAATGAAAAACTGTTTTTT
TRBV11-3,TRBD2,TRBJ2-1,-,CASSLEITGGAYNEQFF,TGTGCCAGCAGCTTAGAGATTACGGGAGGAGCCTACAATGAGCAGTTCTTC
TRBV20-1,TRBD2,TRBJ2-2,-,CSAYLTGTSGGSNTGELFF,TGCAGTGCGTACCTTACCGGGACTAGCGGGGGCTCAAACACCGGGGAGCTGTTTTTT
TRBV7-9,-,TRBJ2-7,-,CASSLVEGRGSYEQYF,TGTGCCAGCAGCTTAGTGGAGGGGCGGGGCTCCTACGAGCAGTACTTC
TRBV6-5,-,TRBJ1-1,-,CASSSSGGLSTEAFF,TGTGCCAGCAGCTCCTCTGGAGGGCTGAGCACTGAAGCTTTCTTT
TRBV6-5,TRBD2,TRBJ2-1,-,CASSHRPVTSGGLSSYNEQFF,TGTGCCAGCAGCCACCGCCCCGTTACTAGCGGGGGGCTTAGCTCCTACAATGAGCAGTTCTTC
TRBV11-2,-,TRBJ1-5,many,CASSLSWQGSNQPQHF,TGTGCCAGCAGCTTAAGTTGGCAGGGTAGCAATCAGCCCCAGCATTTT
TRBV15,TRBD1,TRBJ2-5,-,CATSRDWGTGEETQYF,TGTGCCACCAGCAGAGATTGGGGGACAGGGGAAGAGACCCAGTACTTC
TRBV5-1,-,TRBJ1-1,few,CASSDGGGGEAFF,TGCGCCAGCAGCGACGGTGGGGGAGGTGAAGCTTTCTTT
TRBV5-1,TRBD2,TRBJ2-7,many,CASSPGTSGAISPYEQYF,TGCGCCAGCAGCCCCGGGACTAGCGGGGCCATCTCCCCGTACGAGCAGTACTTC
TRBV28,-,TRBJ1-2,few,CASSQRGGRIYGYTF,TGTGCCAGCAGCCAGAGGGGTGGACGGATCTATGGCTACACCTTC
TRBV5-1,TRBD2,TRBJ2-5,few,CASSPGGPTSGTETQYF,TGCGCCAGCAGCCCCGGGGGGCCGACTAGCGGTACGGAGACCCAGTACTTC
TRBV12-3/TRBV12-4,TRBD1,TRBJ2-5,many,CASKTGTAHQETQYF,TGTGCCAGCAAAACCGGGACAGCCCACCAAGAGACCCAGTACTTC
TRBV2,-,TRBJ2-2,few,CASRRGTNTGELFF,TGTGCCAGCAGACGAGGGACGAACACCGGGGAGCTGTTTTTT
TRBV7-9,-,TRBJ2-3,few,CASRSGTDTQYF,TGTGCCAGCAGGAGCGGCACAGATACGCAGTATTTT
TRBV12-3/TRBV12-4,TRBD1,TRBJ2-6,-,CASSSGTGPGANVLTF,TGTGCCAGCAGTTCCGGGACAGGGCCCGGGGCCAACGTCCTGACTTTC
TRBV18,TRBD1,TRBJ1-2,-,CASSRPGQGIYGYTF,TGTGCCAGCTCACGACCGGGACAGGGGATTTATGGCTACACCTTC
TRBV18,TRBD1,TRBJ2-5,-,CASSQGQSKKRPTQYF,TGTGCCAGCTCCCAGGGACAGTCTAAGAAGCGCCCGACCCAGTACTTC
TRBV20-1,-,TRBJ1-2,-,CSAREEGSYGYTF,TGCAGTGCTAGAGAGGAGGGCAGCTATGGCTACACCTTC
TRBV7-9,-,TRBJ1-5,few,CASSYPGSHQPQHF,TGTGCCAGCAGCTATCCAGGGTCCCATCAGCCCCAGCATTTT
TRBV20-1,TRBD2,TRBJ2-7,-,CSARDLLAAYEQYF,TGCAGTGCTAGAGATCTGCTAGCGGCCTACGAGCAGTACTTC
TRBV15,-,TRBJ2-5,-,CATSGRWQVEQEETQYF,TGTGCCACCAGCGGGAGGTGGCAGGTTGAACAAGAAGAGACCCAGTACTTC
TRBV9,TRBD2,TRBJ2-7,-,CASSVRIAGPYEQYF,TGTGCCAGCAGCGTAAGGATAGCGGGGCCCTACGAGCAGTACTTC
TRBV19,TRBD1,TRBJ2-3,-,CASSQFTQGAGTDTQYF,TGTGCCAGTAGCCAGTTCACACAGGGGGCTGGCACAGATACGCAGTATTTT
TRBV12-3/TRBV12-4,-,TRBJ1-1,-,CASRSGDLNTEAFF,TGTGCCAGCAGATCAGGGGACTTGAACACTGAAGCTTTCTTT
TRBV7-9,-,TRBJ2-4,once,CASSFGGTDRYF,TGTGCCAGCAGCTTCGGCGGGACAGATAGGTACTTC
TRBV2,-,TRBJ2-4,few,CASSVGAGTKNIQYF,TGTGCCAGCAGTGTGGGGGCAGGGACCAAAAACATTCAGTACTTC
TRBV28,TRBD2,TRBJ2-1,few,CKSRVGAGKGDEQFF,TGTAAGTCCAGGGTCGGAGCGGGAAAGGGCGATGAGCAGTTCTTC
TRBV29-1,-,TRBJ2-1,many,CSVDNLANEQFF,TGCAGCGTTGACAACCTAGCCAATGAGCAGTTCTTC
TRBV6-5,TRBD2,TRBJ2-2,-,CASSYSVTSGNTGELFF,TGTGCCAGCAGTTACTCAGTGACTAGCGGGAACACCGGGGAGCTGTTTTTT
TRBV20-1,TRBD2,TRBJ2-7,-,CSATSLAGENEQYF,TGCAGTGCTACCTCTCTAGCGGGAGAGAACGAGCAGTACTTC